This TCR beta chain was profiled in a study of tumor and adjacent non-tumor tissue in lung cancer. The library came from three nested PCR rounds adapted from ARM-PCR protocols. MiXCR was run by TCRdb on the multiplex PCR reads, yielding one entry per CDR3 protein. This sample has roughly 67,000 distinct CDR3 sequences; around 80% occur once, and the top ten carry 45%. The CDR3 sequence is 14 residues long. Trimming removed 4 bases from V and 11 bases from J; junction bases left unmatched: 10. The germline gives CDR1 MNHNS, CDR2 SASEGT. No cell sorting was done before RNA was extracted from the tissue. This non-tumor lung sample came from over 3 cm beyond the tumor edge. This clonotype showed up just a few times.

Sample: distant non-tumor lung tissue. This receptor was taken from a man between 60 and 70 years old with non-small cell lung cancer. This chain uses TRBV6-1 with TRBJ2-5; 10 bases are shared with TRBD2. The CDR3 spells CASSAPGLAERQYF. The CDR3 bases are TGTGCCAGCAGTGCTCCCGGACTAGCGGAAAGGCAGTACTTC.